These T cell receptor beta chains were read from a single sample in a study of response to subunit inactivated influenza vaccine. TCRdb analysed the RT-PCR reads with MiXCR anew, one entry per CDR3 protein. The sample lists around 580,000 distinct CDR3 sequences, 12% occurring once. The sequenced sample was PBMCs from blood, obtained on the day of vaccination. These receptors all come from a man aged 50-59 years who received an inactivated influenza vaccine. Both conserved end residues are part of each CDR3. A D gene is named only where the DNA matches it firmly. Some rows have no size entry. The others give once, few or many, or a class for an expanded clone.

CDR3 | DNA | size | V | D | J
CASSAGQLLRFEQYF | TGCGCCAGCAGCGCCGGACAGCTCTTACGGTTCGAGCAGTACTTC | . | TRBV5-1 | . | TRBJ2-7
CASSWYSGGGNQPQHF | TGTGCCAGCAGCTGGTACTCGGGAGGAGGAAATCAGCCCCAGCATTTT | many | TRBV5-6 | . | TRBJ1-5
CASSSRGGSDTQYF | TGTGCCAGCAGTTCCCGGGGGGGCAGCGATACGCAGTATTTT | . | TRBV25-1 | TRBD2 | TRBJ2-3
CSATPAGSGVYEQYF | TGCAGTGCCACCCCGGCGGGTAGCGGGGTCTACGAGCAGTACTTC | few | TRBV20-1 | TRBD2 | TRBJ2-7
CASSSGLAGINYNEQFF | TGTGCCAGCAGTTCCGGACTAGCGGGAATAAACTACAATGAGCAGTTCTTC | few | TRBV6-2/TRBV6-3 | TRBD2 | TRBJ2-1
CASSPPRLRGELFF | TGTGCCAGCAGCCCTCCCCGATTGAGAGGGGAGCTGTTTTTT | . | TRBV3-1 | . | TRBJ2-2
CAWRRGGPQETQYF | TGTGCCTGGAGGAGGGGCGGCCCCCAAGAGACCCAGTACTTC | few | TRBV30 | . | TRBJ2-5
CASSATENSPLHF | TGCGCCAGCAGCGCGACAGAAAATTCACCCCTCCACTTT | . | TRBV5-1 | . | TRBJ1-6
CASSPGRVETEAFF | TGTGCCAGCAGCCCCGGACGGGTAGAAACTGAAGCTTTCTTT | . | TRBV7-9 | . | TRBJ1-1
CASSPPGQVLEQYF | TGCGCCAGCAGCCCCCCCGGACAGGTTCTCGAGCAGTACTTC | many | TRBV5-1 | TRBD1 | TRBJ2-7
CASANQGYLIWEQFF | TGTGCCAGCGCCAACCAGGGATATTTGATTTGGGAGCAGTTCTTC | . | TRBV7-9 | . | TRBJ2-1
CSANLAGGSADTQYF | TGCAGTGCTAATCTAGCGGGGGGGTCCGCGGATACGCAGTATTTT | . | TRBV20-1 | TRBD2 | TRBJ2-3
CASSLGVSDEQFF | TGTGCCAGCAGTTTAGGTGTTTCCGATGAGCAGTTCTTC | many | TRBV12-3/TRBV12-4 | . | TRBJ2-1
CASSPLAAVSYEQYF | TGTGCCAGCAGCCCATTAGCGGCCGTATCCTACGAGCAGTACTTC | few | TRBV7-9 | . | TRBJ2-7
CASSPRQGVDNEQFF | TGTGCCAGCAGTCCTAGACAGGGAGTGGACAATGAGCAGTTCTTC | few | TRBV28 | TRBD1 | TRBJ2-1
CASSLALIKGGRWPDTQYF | TGTGCCAGCAGCTTAGCGCTGATAAAGGGGGGACGATGGCCAGATACGCAGTATTTT | few | TRBV7-2 | . | TRBJ2-3
CASSGSQRRGVAYNEQFF | TGTGCCAGCAGCGGCTCCCAACGGAGGGGCGTCGCCTACAATGAGCAGTTCTTC | many | TRBV9 | . | TRBJ2-1
CASSFDFGAPQHF | TGTGCCAGCAGTTTTGATTTTGGAGCGCCCCAGCATTTT | few | TRBV12-3/TRBV12-4 | . | TRBJ1-5
CASSQELRSTDTQYF | TGTGCCAGCAGCCAAGAGCTGCGTAGCACAGATACGCAGTATTTT | many | TRBV3-1 | . | TRBJ2-3
CASSEASGGLYNEQFF | TGTGCCAGCAGTGAAGCTAGCGGGGGGCTCTACAATGAGCAGTTCTTC | . | TRBV12-3/TRBV12-4 | TRBD2 | TRBJ2-1
CSAQGLAGLQYF | TGCAGCGCACAGGGACTAGCGGGATTACAGTACTTC | . | TRBV29-1 | TRBD2 | TRBJ2-7
CASSVYGARANYGYTF | TGTGCCAGCAGCGTTTATGGAGCCAGGGCTAACTATGGCTACACCTTC | few | TRBV9 | . | TRBJ1-2
CSARELAGRVTGELFF | TGCAGTGCTAGAGAGTTAGCGGGTAGGGTCACCGGGGAGCTGTTTTTT | few | TRBV20-1 | TRBD2 | TRBJ2-2
CASSFRQGGEKLFF | TGTGCCAGCAGTTTCCGACAGGGCGGGGAAAAACTGTTTTTT | . | TRBV12-3/TRBV12-4 | TRBD1 | TRBJ1-4
CSVVPEMGSTGNPNYGYTF | TGCAGCGTGGTACCCGAAATGGGGTCGACAGGCAACCCTAACTATGGCTACACCTTC | few | TRBV29-1 | . | TRBJ1-2
CASSLSQGFYEQYF | TGTGCCAGCAGCTTAAGTCAGGGATTCTACGAGCAGTACTTC | . | TRBV11-2 | . | TRBJ2-7
CSASGGRLGTDTQYF | TGCAGTGCTTCTGGCGGGAGGCTGGGCACAGATACGCAGTATTTT | few | TRBV20-1 | TRBD2 | TRBJ2-3
CASSPGTGEADTQYF | TGCGCCAGCAGCCCCGGGACAGGGGAGGCAGATACGCAGTATTTT | many | TRBV5-1 | TRBD1 | TRBJ2-3
CASSPGTAAYEQYF | TGTGCCAGCTCACCAGGGACAGCCGCCTACGAGCAGTACTTC | . | TRBV18 | TRBD1 | TRBJ2-7
CASKAIYEQYF | TGTGCCAGCAAGGCGATTTACGAGCAGTACTTC | few | TRBV6-2/TRBV6-3 | . | TRBJ2-7
CASSPSWDRKNTGELFF | TGTGCCAGCAGTCCCAGCTGGGACAGAAAGAACACCGGGGAGCTGTTTTTT | . | TRBV28 | TRBD1 | TRBJ2-2
CASSLVGGTDTGELFF | TGTGCCAGCAGCTTGGTCGGGGGGACGGACACCGGGGAGCTGTTTTTT | . | TRBV5-6 | TRBD2 | TRBJ2-2
CASSYSRRYEQFF | TGTGCCAGCAGTTACTCGAGGAGGTATGAGCAGTTCTTC | few | TRBV6-2/TRBV6-3 | . | TRBJ2-1
CASSERSGETQYF | TGTGCTAGCAGCGAAAGGAGCGGGGAGACCCAGTACTTC | few | TRBV7-7 | . | TRBJ2-5
CATSDSGVSYNEQFF | TGTGCCACCAGTGATTCGGGGGTCTCCTACAATGAGCAGTTCTTC | . | TRBV24-1 | . | TRBJ2-1
CASSLLGRVREETQYF | TGCGCCAGCAGCTTGTTGGGCAGGGTCCGGGAAGAGACCCAGTACTTC | . | TRBV5-1 | . | TRBJ2-5
CSVNTGASTDTQYF | TGCAGCGTGAACACAGGGGCTAGCACAGATACGCAGTATTTT | . | TRBV29-1 | TRBD1 | TRBJ2-3